These 4 T cell receptor beta chains share one sample of origin, sequenced in a study of beta chain features in type 1 diabetes. Study outcomes and limitations: The study found moderately but significantly shorter TCRB CDR3s in all four CD4+ subsets of Type 1 diabetes patients.

For these receptors, no antigen is known. Reverse transcribing all isolated RNA meant expressed TCRB transcripts were sequenced. The assay was immunoSEQ multiplex PCR, and TCRdb's table has in-frame clones only and misses some. The sample lists 680,000 or so clones; about an eighth were seen once. Sequences were obtained from naive CD4+ T cells from blood. Receptors were obtained from a man aged 18 to 29 with type 1 diabetes.

The V and J genes are TRBV27 and TRBJ2-3; D gene uncertain. Germline loops: CDR1 MNHEY, CDR2 SMNVEV (reference sequence). This CDR3 is built from 16 residues. V was pared by 2 bases and J by 0 bases, with 12 bases between. The CDR3 DNA is TGTGCCAGCAGTTTAACTCCGACCGGGAGCACAGATACGCAGTATTTT. Its translation: CASSLTPTGSTDTQYF.

This clone was counted a few times. The rearrangement uses TRBV7-2 and TRBJ2-5; D uncertain. Trimming took 0 bases from V and 4 from J, leaving 9 bases between them. Germline assignment: CDR1 SGHTA and CDR2 FQGNSA. The CDR3 runs to 14 residues. CDR3 in DNA: TGTGCCAGCAGCTTAGCCTCGGCAGGAGAGACCCAGTACTTC. This gives the protein CASSLASAGETQYF.

The sample holds a few counts of this clone. This chain connects TRBV7-9 to TRBJ2-7; 8 bases are shared with TRBD2. CDR1 and CDR2 (germline): SEHNR, FQNEAQ (reference sequence). This CDR3 spans 14 amino acids. The J segment lost 4 bases and the V segment lost 6 bases, leaving 8 bases of the junction unmatched. DNA of the CDR3: TGTGCCAGCAGTCCTCAAACTAGCGGTTACGAGCAGTACTTC. Translated, it gives CASSPQTSGYEQYF.

This rearrangement joins TRBV10-1 to TRBJ2-1; the match to TRBD2 covers 12 bases. The CDR3 runs 13 residues. The V gene end was trimmed by 4 bases and the J gene end by 15 bases; junction bases not matched to a gene: 7. The V gene's germline CDR1 is WNHNN and CDR2 SYGVQD (reference sequence). The CDR3 DNA reads TGCGCCAGCAGTGGTCTAGCGGGGGGGCATCTGTTCTTC. Its protein product is CASSGLAGGHLFF.